These 29 T cell receptor beta chains were all obtained from the same sample, sequenced in a study of Graves' ophthalmopathy and Graves' hyperthyroidism. RNA served as the template for amplifying TCR beta CDR3 regions. RT-PCR was first run with HTBI primers, then multiplex PCR in a second round. TCRdb used MiXCR to reprocess the multiplex PCR reads, holding one entry per CDR3 protein. This table has over 200,000 distinct CDR3 sequences, approximately 29% appearing once. Specimen: peripheral blood. Source of these receptors: a man aged 50 or older with Graves' ophthalmopathy.

Many counts were recorded for this clonotype. V is TRBV28 and J is TRBJ2-7; 7 bases fit TRBD2. The CDR3 covers 14 residues. The germline V gene encodes CDR1 MDHEN and CDR2 SYDVKM. The V segment lost 3 bases and the J segment 3 bases; nucleotides outside the gene matches: 5. CDR3 sequence: CASSLSSGGYEQYF. The CDR3 DNA follows: TGTGCCAGCAGTTTGTCTAGCGGAGGCTACGAGCAGTACTTC.

This clonotype came up many times. The J gene is TRBJ2-7, the V gene TRBV28, with D perhaps assigned TRBD1 or TRBD2 (6 bases each). V was clipped by 7 bases and J by 0 bases, with 13 bases between them. The CDR3 covers 14 residues. Germline V CDR1 and CDR2: MDHEN, SYDVKM. The CDR3 loop is CASKTGGSSYEQYF. CDR3 coding DNA: TGTGCCAGCAAGACCGGGGGCAGCTCCTACGAGCAGTACTTC.

In its sample, this clonotype was seen many times. V and J are TRBV28 and TRBJ2-7; no clear D gene. V was cut by 7 bases and J by 6 bases, with 22 bases left in between. The CDR3 has 15 residues. Germline CDR1 is MDHEN and CDR2 is SYDVKM. CDR3 sequence (DNA): TGTGCCAGCACCCCCTCGGATTTCTGGACCGGCGAGCAGTACTTC. Amino acid sequence: CASTPSDFWTGEQYF.

This clonotype was counted many times. CDR3 sequence: CASSPSGTWTAYEQYF. DNA for the CDR3: TGTGCCAGCAGTCCCTCGGGGACTTGGACGGCCTACGAGCAGTACTTC. This chain uses TRBV28 with TRBJ2-7; the D gene is possibly TRBD2 (6 bases). CDR3 length: 16 amino acids. Germline V gives CDR1 MDHEN, CDR2 SYDVKM. Trimming took off 5 bases at V and 2 bases at J, with 19 bases between the two ends.

Many counts were recorded for this clonotype. The V gene is TRBV4-3, the J gene TRBJ2-7, with a possible D match to TRBD1 (6 bases). V gave up 4 bases and J gave up 2 bases, with 15 bases separating them. Germline V lookup: CDR1 LGHNA, CDR2 YSLEER. This CDR3 has 15 amino acids. CDR3 sequence reads: CASSREQGTTYEQYF. The CDR3 coding sequence is TGCGCCAGCAGCCGGGAACAGGGTACAACCTACGAGCAGTACTTC.

This clonotype has at least ten counts. The rearrangement joins TRBV20-1 to TRBJ1-2; D perhaps matches TRBD1 (6 bases). The CDR3 contains 13 residues. Germline V CDR1 and CDR2: DFQATT, SNEGSKA (reference sequence). The CDR3 loop is CSPKSGGGEGYTF. The CDR3 DNA reads TGCAGCCCCAAGTCGGGGGGCGGGGAGGGCTACACCTTC.

Many counts were recorded for this clonotype. The chain joins TRBV28 to TRBJ1-2, with D perhaps TRBD1 (5 bases). V was clipped by 10 bases and J by 2 bases, with 14 bases between them. There are 13 residues in the CDR3. Germline assignment: CDR1 MDHEN and CDR2 SYDVKM. The chain's CDR3 is CATRDGRNYGYTF. CDR3 nucleotide sequence: TGTGCCACCCGGGACGGGCGAAACTATGGCTACACCTTC.

V and J are TRBV4-2 and TRBJ2-5; 13 nucleotides align to TRBD2. The CDR3 totals 19 residues. CDR1 and CDR2 (germline): LGHNA, YNFKEQ. V lost 11 bases and J lost 1; bases outside the gene matches: 19. The CDR3 DNA is TGTGCCTGGAGTACCTGGACTAGCGGGAGAAACCTCCCCCAAGAGACCCAGTACTTC. Translation gives CAWSTWTSGRNLPQETQYF.

This clonotype was seen many times. This chain connects TRBV12-3 or TRBV12-4 to TRBJ2-5, with D perhaps matching TRBD2 (5 bases). The CDR3 spans 13 residues. Trimming pared 3 bases from V and 9 bases from J, leaving 14 bases between. CDR3 DNA sequence: TGTGCCAGCAGTTTCTACGGGTCCGGGGCCCAGTACTTC. Translating gives CASSFYGSGAQYF.

This clonotype has ten or more counts. This chain uses TRBV28 with TRBJ2-7, with D hard to call. Germline CDR1 MDHEN, CDR2 SYDVKM. V lost 5 bases to trimming and J lost 7 bases, with 18 bases between them. The CDR3 is 14 amino acids. As DNA, the CDR3 is TGTGCCAGCAGTCCTGCCCAAGTCCGTGGGGAGCAGTACTTC. Encoded protein: CASSPAQVRGEQYF.

Comment on this clonotype: A much more abundant neighbour one base away suggests this may be a read error. The chain combines TRBV10-2 with TRBJ2-7; D gene uncertain. Germline V CDR1 and CDR2: WSHSY, SAAADI. With 0 bases removed from V and 4 bases from J, the gap between germline ends came to 4 bases. This CDR3 has 12 residues. In DNA form, the CDR3 reads TGCGCCAGCAGTGAGTCTAGGTACGAGCAGTACTTC. This sequence encodes CASSESRYEQYF.

The chain carries TRBV28 and TRBJ1-2; 9 nucleotides line up with TRBD1. CDR1 and CDR2 (germline): MDHEN, SYDVKM. CDR3 size: 15 residues. Trimming at V came to 6 bases and at J to 4 bases, leaving 9 bases not matched to a gene. CDR3 sequence reads: CASRATGGRFYGYTF. The CDR3 DNA reads as TGTGCCAGCAGGGCGACAGGGGGGCGGTTCTATGGCTACACCTTC.

This clonotype was recorded at least ten times. This rearrangement joins TRBV9 to TRBJ1-2, with D perhaps TRBD1 (5 bases). Trimming took off 3 bases at V and 0 bases at J, with 9 bases between the two ends. CDR1 and CDR2 (germline): SGDLS, YYNGEE. This CDR3 has 14 amino acids. The CDR3 nucleotides read TGTGCCAGCAGCGAGGGGACGACTAACTATGGCTACACCTTC. It codes for CASSEGTTNYGYTF. Variable domain in full (rest from reference TRBV9 and TRBJ1-2): DSGVTQTPKHLITATGQRVTLRCSPRSGDLSVYWYQQSLDQGLQFLIQYYNGEERAKGNILERFSAQQFPDLHSELNLSSLELGDSALYFCASSEGTTNYGYTFGSGTRLTVV.

In this sample, this clonotype turned up many times. The rearrangement links TRBV13 to TRBJ2-7, with no clear D. V gave up 2 bases and J gave up 0 bases, with 8 bases separating them. The germline gives CDR1 PRHDT, CDR2 FYEKMQ (reference sequence). This CDR3 is 14 amino acids long. CDR3 loop: CASSLIDASYEQYF. CDR3 bases: TGTGCCAGCAGCTTAATTGACGCCTCCTACGAGCAGTACTTC.

The V and J genes are TRBV7-2 and TRBJ2-5; 7 nucleotides agree with TRBD1. The germline V gene has CDR1 SGHTA and CDR2 FQGNSA. V dropped 1 base and J dropped 5; count of bases not matched to a gene: 7. This CDR3 spans 15 amino acids. The CDR3 here is CASSLGTGVAETQYF. The DNA for the CDR3 is TGTGCCAGCAGCTTAGGTACAGGGGTGGCCGAGACCCAGTACTTC.

This clonotype was recorded many times. At one of its ends the junction is not consistent with the germline gene, which may arise from a read error. The chain links TRBV11-2 to TRBJ1-1, with unresolved D. The CDR3 sequence is 13 residues long. Germline lookup yields CDR1 SGHAT and CDR2 FQNNGV. The CDR3 loop reads CASSLAVNTEAFF. The DNA for the CDR3 is TGTGCCAGCAGTTTAGCCGTAAACACTGAAGCTTTCTTT.

The chain couples TRBV6-5 to TRBJ2-7; possibly TRBD2 for D (5 bases). The V and J ends lost 3 bases and 6 bases respectively, with 12 bases between them. CDR1 and CDR2 (germline): MNHEY, SVGAGI. This CDR3 is 13 amino acids long. In DNA, the CDR3 is TGTGCCAGCAGTTATCCTGGGAGTGCCGAGCAGTACTTC. Protein sequence: CASSYPGSAEQYF.

This clonotype appeared many times. One end of the junction is discordant with germline, which a read error may explain. This sequence joins TRBV6-2 or TRBV6-3 and TRBJ2-7; D gene ambiguous. This CDR3 has 16 amino acids. Germline CDR1 MNHEY, CDR2 SVGEGT. CDR3 in amino acids: CASSTLTRLRSVEQHF. The CDR3 nucleotides read TGTGCCAGCAGTACCCTCACCCGACTTCGATCCGTTGAGCAGCACTTC.

This clonotype was observed at least ten times. The chain has TRBV24-1 and TRBJ2-7, with D perhaps matching TRBD1 (5 bases). Germline lookup yields CDR1 KGHDR and CDR2 SFDVKD. The CDR3 is made up of 11 amino acids. V lost 3 bases and J 11 bases, leaving 10 bases between the germline ends. The CDR3 nucleotides read TGTGCCACCAGTGATGACAGATACGAGTACTTC. This translates into CATSDDRYEYF.

Ten or more counts support this clonotype. The chain joins TRBV6-1 to TRBJ2-5; the match to TRBD2 covers 12 bases. The J segment lost 11 bases and the V segment lost 4 bases, leaving 8 bases of the junction unmatched. Germline V lookup: CDR1 MNHNS, CDR2 SASEGT. The CDR3 sequence is 14 residues long. CDR3 sequence reads: CASSVASGRAAQYF. The CDR3 DNA follows: TGTGCCAGCAGTGTGGCTAGCGGGAGGGCCGCACAGTACTTC.

This clonotype has ten or more counts. The rearrangement joins TRBV12-3 or TRBV12-4 to TRBJ2-7, with 13 bases identical to TRBD2. CDR3 size: 16 residues. V was pared by 6 bases and J by 3 bases, with 8 bases of the junction left unmatched. The CDR3 region is CASSPGTSGANYEQYF. DNA of the CDR3: TGTGCCAGCAGCCCCGGGACTAGCGGGGCCAACTACGAGCAGTACTTC.

The CDR3 reads CASSSWSSYEQYF. The DNA of the CDR3 is TGTGCCAGCAGTTCGTGGAGCTCCTACGAGCAGTACTTC. This chain uses TRBV12-3 or TRBV12-4 with TRBJ2-7; D call uncertain. Trimming took off 4 bases at V and 0 bases at J, with 7 bases between the two ends. This CDR3 is built from 13 residues.

Many counts were recorded for this clonotype. Since a much larger clone is just one base distant, this may be a read error. The conserved phenylalanine or tryptophan normally closing the CDR3 is absent here, so this likely arose from a read error. The chain links TRBV7-3 to TRBJ2-5, with D perhaps TRBD2 (5 bases). The CDR3 sequence is 14 residues long. The ends were cut back, 2 bases at V and 5 bases at J, with 12 bases in the middle. In germline, CDR1 is SGHTA, CDR2 FQGTGA. CDR3 sequence: CASSLSASTETQYS. CDR3 DNA sequence: TGTGCCAGCAGCTTATCGGCTAGCACTGAGACCCAGTACTCC.

The J gene is TRBJ2-5, the V gene TRBV29-1, with 10 bases aligning to TRBD1. The junction had 13 bases not matched to a gene; V was cut back by 4 bases and J by 5 bases. The length of the CDR3 is 16 residues. Germline V gene sequence: CDR1 SQVTM, CDR2 ANQGSEA. In DNA, the CDR3 is TGCAGCGTTGTGTACCCGGGACAGGGGATCGGGGAGACCCAGTACTTC. It specifies CSVVYPGQGIGETQYF. The variable domain in full, completed from reference TRBV29-1 and TRBJ2-5, reads SAVISQKPSRDICQRGTSLTIQCQVDSQVTMMFWYRQQPGQSLTLIATANQGSEATYESGFVIDKFPISRPNLTFSTLTVSNMSPEDSSIYLCSVVYPGQGIGETQYFGPGTRLLVL.

In this sample, this clonotype turned up many times. The chain recombines TRBV12-3 or TRBV12-4 with TRBJ2-7, with D hard to call. This CDR3 is built from 15 residues. The V gene lost 4 bases and the J gene lost 6 bases, with 19 bases spanning the gap. The CDR3 loop is CASSSDLKASGEQYF. DNA of the CDR3: TGTGCCAGCAGTTCCGACTTAAAGGCCAGTGGCGAGCAGTACTTC.

Many counts were recorded for this clonotype. Here the CDR3 DNA reads TGTGCCAGCAGCTTAGGGCCGGGGGATGGACAGCCCCAGCATTTT. Translation gives CASSLGPGDGQPQHF. The V and J genes are TRBV7-8 and TRBJ1-5; a weak D match, TRBD1 (5 bases). CDR3 size: 15 residues. Trimming removed 1 base from V and 7 bases from J, with 14 bases in between. CDR1 is SGHVS, CDR2 FQNEAQ, per germline.

The rearrangement joins TRBV12-5 to TRBJ2-7, with D maybe TRBD1 (6 bases). The V end lost 2 bases, the J end lost 6 bases, and 17 bases lay between the germline ends. Germline assignment: CDR1 LGHNT and CDR2 FRNRAP. This CDR3 is 15 amino acids long. The CDR3 nucleotides are TGTGCTAGTGGTTTGAATCTCCGGGACACCGTCGAGCAGTACTTC. This encodes CASGLNLRDTVEQYF.

In its sample, this clonotype was seen many times. V usage is TRBV10-3 and J usage is TRBJ2-7, with 10 bases lining up with TRBD2. Trimming cost V 2 bases and J 4 bases; bases outside gene matches: 2. This CDR3 contains 14 residues. Germline CDR1 reads ENHRY; CDR2 reads SYGVKD. The CDR3 here is CAISEPGLAYEQYF. Written as DNA, the CDR3 is TGTGCCATCAGTGAGCCGGGACTAGCGTACGAGCAGTACTTC.

The chain has TRBV15 and TRBJ2-5; 12 positions match TRBD2. The V segment lost 2 bases and the J segment 4 bases; nucleotides outside the gene matches: 5. CDR1 is LNHNV, CDR2 YYDKDF, per germline (reference sequence). The CDR3 has 16 amino acids. The DNA of the CDR3 is TGTGCCACCAGCAGATCGTTGGGACTAGCGGGAGAGACCCAGTACTTC. It specifies CATSRSLGLAGETQYF.